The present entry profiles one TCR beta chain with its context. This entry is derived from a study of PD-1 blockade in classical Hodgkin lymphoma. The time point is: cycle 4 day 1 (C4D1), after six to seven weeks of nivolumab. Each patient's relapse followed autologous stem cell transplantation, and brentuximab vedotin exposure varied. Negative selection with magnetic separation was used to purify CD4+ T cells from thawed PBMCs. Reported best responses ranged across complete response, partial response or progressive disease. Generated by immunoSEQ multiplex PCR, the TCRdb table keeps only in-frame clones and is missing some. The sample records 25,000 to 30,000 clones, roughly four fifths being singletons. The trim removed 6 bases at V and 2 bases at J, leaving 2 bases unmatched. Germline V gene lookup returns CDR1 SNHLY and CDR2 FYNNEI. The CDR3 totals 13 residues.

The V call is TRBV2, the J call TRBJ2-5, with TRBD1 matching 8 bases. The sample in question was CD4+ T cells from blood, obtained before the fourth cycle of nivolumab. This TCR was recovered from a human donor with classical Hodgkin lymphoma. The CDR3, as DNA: TGTGCCAGCAGCTGGGACAGGCAAGAGACCCAGTACTTC. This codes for CASSWDRQETQYF. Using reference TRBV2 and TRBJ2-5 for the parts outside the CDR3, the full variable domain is EPEVTQTPSHQVTQMGQEVILRCVPISNHLYFYWYRQILGQKVEFLVSFYNNEISEKSEIFDDQFSVERPDGSNFTLKIRSTKLEDSAMYFCASSWDRQETQYFGPGTRLLVL.